The 8 T cell receptor beta chains below all came from one sample that was sequenced in a study of chemoradiotherapy in HPV16-positive cancers. Here immunoSEQ multiplex PCR was the method, and the copy in TCRdb shows in-frame clones only, minus some. In the table there are about 8,600 clones, 60% to 80% of which are singletons. The specimen was taken from a patient who underwent chemoradiotherapy. These receptors all come from a human donor with HPV-associated anogenital cancer.

The table lists this clone with a few counts. The chain recombines TRBV10-3 with TRBJ2-7; 10 nucleotides match TRBD2. CDR1 and CDR2 (germline): ENHRY, SYGVKD. CDR3 length equals 15 residues. J was trimmed by 4 bases and V by 0 bases; bases with no gene match: 3. CDR3 amino acids: CAISESIAGGYEQYF. The CDR3, as DNA: TGTGCCATCAGTGAGTCGATAGCGGGGGGTTACGAGCAGTACTTC.

Only a few counts were recorded for this clone. This chain links TRBV11-2 with TRBJ1-2; D is undetermined. V was clipped by 5 bases and J by 4 bases, with 11 bases between them. The germline gives CDR1 SGHAT, CDR2 FQNNGV. The CDR3 covers 13 residues. The CDR3 coding sequence is TGTGCCAGCAGCCTCCCGGGAGCCTATGGCTACACCTTC. This sequence encodes CASSLPGAYGYTF.

Written as DNA, the CDR3 is TGCAGCGTTGGCGCCCACCGATCAGGGGGCTCAGGGTACGAGCAGTACTTC. Protein sequence: CSVGAHRSGGSGYEQYF. The genes are TRBV29-1 and TRBJ2-7; TRBD1 matches 8 bases. The CDR3 runs 17 residues. CDR1 and CDR2 (germline): SQVTM, ANQGSEA. Germline trimming cut 4 bases from V and 4 bases from J; bases unmatched to any gene: 18.

The chain recombines TRBV4-3 with TRBJ2-1, with D maybe TRBD1 (5 bases). The CDR3 is 16 amino acids. V lost 2 bases, J lost 3 bases, and 14 bases lay in between. Germline V gene sequence: CDR1 LGHNA, CDR2 YSLEER. The CDR3 spells CASSQSGQGSYNEQFF. For the CDR3, the DNA is TGCGCCAGCAGCCAATCGGGTCAGGGTAGCTACAATGAGCAGTTCTTC.

This sequence joins TRBV5-4 and TRBJ2-1; 13 bases line up with TRBD2. Germline V gene data show CDR1 as SGHNT and CDR2 as YYREEE (reference sequence). V gave up 4 bases and J gave up 6 bases; unmatched junction bases: 10. The CDR3 is 17 amino acids. The CDR3 protein is CASSPTSGGYFGNEQFF. CDR3 nucleotide sequence: TGTGCCAGCAGCCCGACTAGCGGGGGGTACTTTGGCAATGAGCAGTTCTTC. The full variable domain, completed using reference TRBV5-4 and TRBJ2-1, is ETGVTQSPTHLIKTRGQQVTLRCSSQSGHNTVSWYQQALGQGPQFIFQYYREEENGRGNFPPRFSGLQFPNYSSELNVNALELDDSALYLCASSPTSGGYFGNEQFFGPGTRLTVL.

The V call is TRBV7-9, the J call TRBJ2-1; TRBD2 agrees at 9 bases. There are 15 residues in the CDR3. Germline V gene data show CDR1 as SEHNR and CDR2 as FQNEAQ (reference sequence). The V and J ends lost 4 bases and 2 bases, in that order; junction bases with no gene match: 3. CDR3 in DNA: TGTGCCAGCAGCTCGGGACTAGCCCCCTACAATGAGCAGTTCTTC. It yields the protein CASSSGLAPYNEQFF.

The chain carries TRBV5-4 and TRBJ2-5; TRBD2 might be the D (7 bases). V lost 4 bases, J lost 1 base, and 14 bases lay in between. The CDR3 covers 15 residues. The germline CDR1 and CDR2 sequences are SGHNT and YYREEE (reference sequence). CDR3 nucleotides: TGTGCCAGCAGCCTAAAGGGGGGGGCCCAAGAGACCCAGTACTTC. Its translation: CASSLKGGAQETQYF. The whole variable domain, filled in from reference TRBV5-4 and TRBJ2-5, reads ETGVTQSPTHLIKTRGQQVTLRCSSQSGHNTVSWYQQALGQGPQFIFQYYREEENGRGNFPPRFSGLQFPNYSSELNVNALELDDSALYLCASSLKGGAQETQYFGPGTRLLVL.

This chain links TRBV5-1 with TRBJ2-5; D possibly uses TRBD1 or TRBD2 (5 bases each). This CDR3 contains 17 residues. Per the germline V gene, CDR1 is SGHRS and CDR2 is YFSETQ. The V end lost 0 bases, the J end lost 2 bases, and 17 bases lay between the germline ends. CDR3 in amino acids: CASSLEPWGGHQETQYF. The CDR3 DNA is TGCGCCAGCAGCTTGGAGCCCTGGGGCGGGCATCAAGAGACCCAGTACTTC.